One sample yielded the 2 T cell receptor beta chains listed below, sequenced in a study of blood T cell repertoires in COVID-19. Sequencing was performed with immunoSEQ multiplex PCR; in TCRdb, only in-frame clones are kept and a portion is missing. This sample has just over 90,000 clones; approximately 80% occur once, and the top ten carry 16%. Sequenced: peripheral blood. These receptors were collected from a human donor in a cohort sampled during active COVID-19.

The chain joins TRBV11-2 to TRBJ2-3, with a possible D match to TRBD2 (6 bases). Germline CDR1 and CDR2: SGHAT and FQNNGV. Trimming removed 6 bases from V and 3 bases from J, with 19 bases in between. The CDR3 is 16 residues long. The CDR3 nucleotides are TGTGCCAGCAGTCCGAAGGGGACTGTGGGGACAGATACGCAGTATTTT. It specifies CASSPKGTVGTDTQYF.

The chain recombines TRBV5-1 with TRBJ1-1, with D perhaps TRBD1 (6 bases). Germline-derived CDR1 and CDR2 are SGHRS and YFSETQ. The length of the CDR3 is 13 residues. V dropped 0 bases and J dropped 8 bases, with 11 bases sitting between them. CDR3 sequence reads: CASSLGQGFEAFF. Written as DNA, the CDR3 is TGCGCCAGCAGCTTGGGGCAGGGGTTCGAAGCTTTCTTT.